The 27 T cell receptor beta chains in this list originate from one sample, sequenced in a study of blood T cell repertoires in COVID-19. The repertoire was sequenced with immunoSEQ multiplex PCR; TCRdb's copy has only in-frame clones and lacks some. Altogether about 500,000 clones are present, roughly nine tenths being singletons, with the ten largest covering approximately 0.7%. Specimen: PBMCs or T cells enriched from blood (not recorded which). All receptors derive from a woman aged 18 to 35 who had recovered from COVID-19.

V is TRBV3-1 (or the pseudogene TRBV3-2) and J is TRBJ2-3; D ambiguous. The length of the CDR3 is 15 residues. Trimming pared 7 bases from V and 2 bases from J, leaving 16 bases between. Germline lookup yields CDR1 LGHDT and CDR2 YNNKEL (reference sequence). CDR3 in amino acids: CASKESAPDTDTQYF. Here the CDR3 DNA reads TGTGCCAGCAAAGAATCCGCCCCAGACACAGATACGCAGTATTTT.

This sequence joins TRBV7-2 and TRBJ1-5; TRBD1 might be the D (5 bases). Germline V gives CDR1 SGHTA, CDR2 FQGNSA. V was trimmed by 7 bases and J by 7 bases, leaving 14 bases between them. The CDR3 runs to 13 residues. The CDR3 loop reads CASTQGVGQPQHF. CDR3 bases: TGTGCCAGCACCCAAGGGGTGGGCCAGCCCCAGCATTTT.

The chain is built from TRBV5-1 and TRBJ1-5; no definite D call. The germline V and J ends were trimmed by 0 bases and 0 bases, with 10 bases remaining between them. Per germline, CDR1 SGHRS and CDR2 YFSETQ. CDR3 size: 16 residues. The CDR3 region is CASSLGVGSSNQPQHF. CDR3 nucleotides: TGCGCCAGCAGCTTGGGGGTAGGGAGTAGCAATCAGCCCCAGCATTTT.

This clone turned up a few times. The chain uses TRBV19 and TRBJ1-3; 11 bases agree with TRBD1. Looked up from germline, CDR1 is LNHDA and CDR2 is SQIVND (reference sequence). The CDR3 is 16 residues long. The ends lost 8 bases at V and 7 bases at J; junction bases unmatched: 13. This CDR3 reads CASQPDGQGARNTIYF. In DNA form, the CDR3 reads TGTGCCAGTCAACCGGACGGACAGGGGGCAAGGAACACCATATATTTT.

CDR3 protein: CAISEGQGDHYGYTF. The CDR3 DNA is TGTGCCATCAGTGAAGGACAGGGGGATCACTATGGCTACACCTTC. The J gene is TRBJ1-2, the V gene TRBV10-3, with 10 bases identical to TRBD1. In germline, CDR1 is ENHRY, CDR2 SYGVKD. The CDR3 is made up of 15 amino acids. The ends lost 3 bases at V and 3 bases at J; junction bases unmatched: 4.

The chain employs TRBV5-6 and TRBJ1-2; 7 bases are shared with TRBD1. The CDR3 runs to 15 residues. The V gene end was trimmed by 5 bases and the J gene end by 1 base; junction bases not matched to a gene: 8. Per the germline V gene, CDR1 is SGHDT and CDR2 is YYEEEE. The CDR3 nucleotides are TGTGCCAGCAGTTCAGGCACAGGGGATAACTATGGCTACACCTTC. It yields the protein CASSSGTGDNYGYTF. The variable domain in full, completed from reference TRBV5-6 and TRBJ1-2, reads DAGVTQSPTHLIKTRGQQVTLRCSPKSGHDTVSWYQQALGQGPQFIFQYYEEEERQRGNFPDRFSGHQFPNYSSELNVNALLLGDSALYLCASSSGTGDNYGYTFGSGTRLTVV.

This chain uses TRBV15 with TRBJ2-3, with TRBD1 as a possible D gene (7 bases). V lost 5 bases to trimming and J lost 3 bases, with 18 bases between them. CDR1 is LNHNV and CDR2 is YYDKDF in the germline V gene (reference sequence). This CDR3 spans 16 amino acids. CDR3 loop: CATSFYQTGRTDTQYF. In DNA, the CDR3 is TGTGCCACCAGCTTCTATCAGACAGGGAGGACAGATACGCAGTATTTT.

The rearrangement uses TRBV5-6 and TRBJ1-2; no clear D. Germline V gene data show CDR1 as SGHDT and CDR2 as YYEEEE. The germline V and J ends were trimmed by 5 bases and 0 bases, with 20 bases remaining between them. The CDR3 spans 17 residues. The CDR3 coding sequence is TGTGCCAGCAGTCCTTTGTGGTATTTCGGAGCTAACTATGGCTACACCTTC. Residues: CASSPLWYFGANYGYTF.

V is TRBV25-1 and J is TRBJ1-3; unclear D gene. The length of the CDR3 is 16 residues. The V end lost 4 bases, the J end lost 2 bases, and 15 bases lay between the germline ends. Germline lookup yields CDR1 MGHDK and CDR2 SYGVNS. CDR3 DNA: TGTGCCAGCAGTGGGACGTCGGGGTTGGCTGGAAACACCATATATTTT. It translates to CASSGTSGLAGNTIYF.

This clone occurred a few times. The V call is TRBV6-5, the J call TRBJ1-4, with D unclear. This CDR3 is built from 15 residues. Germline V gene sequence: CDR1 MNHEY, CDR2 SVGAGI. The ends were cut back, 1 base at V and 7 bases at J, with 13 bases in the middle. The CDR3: CASSYLEAGSEKLFF. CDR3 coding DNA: TGTGCCAGCAGTTACTTGGAAGCGGGGAGTGAAAAACTGTTTTTT.

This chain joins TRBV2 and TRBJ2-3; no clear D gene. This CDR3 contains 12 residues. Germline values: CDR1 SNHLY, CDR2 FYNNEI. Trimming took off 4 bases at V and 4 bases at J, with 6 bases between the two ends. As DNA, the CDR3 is TGTGCCAGCAGTGGGTCGGCAGATACGCAGTATTTT. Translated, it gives CASSGSADTQYF.

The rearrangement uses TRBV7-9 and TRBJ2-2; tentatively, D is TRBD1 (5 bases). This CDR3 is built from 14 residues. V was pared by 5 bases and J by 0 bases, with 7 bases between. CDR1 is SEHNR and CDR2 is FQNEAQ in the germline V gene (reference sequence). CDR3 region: CASSATANTGELFF. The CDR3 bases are TGTGCCAGCAGCGCGACAGCGAACACCGGGGAGCTGTTTTTT.

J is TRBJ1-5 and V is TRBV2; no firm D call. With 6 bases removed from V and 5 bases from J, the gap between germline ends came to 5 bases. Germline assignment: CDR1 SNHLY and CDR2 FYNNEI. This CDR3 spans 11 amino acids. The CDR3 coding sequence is TGTGCCAGCAGGGCGGATCAGCCCCAGCATTTT. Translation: CASRADQPQHF.

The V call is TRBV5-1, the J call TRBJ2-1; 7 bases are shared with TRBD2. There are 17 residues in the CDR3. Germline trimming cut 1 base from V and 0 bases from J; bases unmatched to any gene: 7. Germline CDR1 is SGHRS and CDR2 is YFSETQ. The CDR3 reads CASSLYGGSSSYNEQFF. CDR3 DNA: TGCGCCAGCAGCTTGTACGGGGGGTCGAGCTCCTACAATGAGCAGTTCTTC.

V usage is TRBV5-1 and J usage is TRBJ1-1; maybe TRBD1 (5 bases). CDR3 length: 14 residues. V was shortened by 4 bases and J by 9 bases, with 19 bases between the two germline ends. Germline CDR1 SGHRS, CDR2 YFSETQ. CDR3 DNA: TGCGCCAGCAGCGCGACAGCCCCAACTGAGAAAGCTTTCTTT. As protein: CASSATAPTEKAFF.

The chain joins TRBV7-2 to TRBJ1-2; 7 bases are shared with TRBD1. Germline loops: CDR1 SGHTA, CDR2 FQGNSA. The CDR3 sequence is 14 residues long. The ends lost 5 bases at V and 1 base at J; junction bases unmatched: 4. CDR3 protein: CASSQGQINYGYTF. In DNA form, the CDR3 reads TGTGCCAGCAGCCAGGGACAGATTAACTATGGCTACACCTTC.

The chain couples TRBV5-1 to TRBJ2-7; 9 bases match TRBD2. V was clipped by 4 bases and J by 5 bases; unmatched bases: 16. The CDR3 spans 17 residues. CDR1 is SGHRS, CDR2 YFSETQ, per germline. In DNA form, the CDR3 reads TGCGCCAGCAGCCGGGACCCGCGGGGGGGCCTTGAGGACGAGCAGTACTTC. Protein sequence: CASSRDPRGGLEDEQYF.

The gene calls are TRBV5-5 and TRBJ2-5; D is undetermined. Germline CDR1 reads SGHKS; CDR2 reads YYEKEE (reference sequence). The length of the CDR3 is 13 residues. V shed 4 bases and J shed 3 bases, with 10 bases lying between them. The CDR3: CASSPYTEETQYF. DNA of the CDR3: TGTGCCAGCAGCCCGTACACCGAAGAGACCCAGTACTTC.

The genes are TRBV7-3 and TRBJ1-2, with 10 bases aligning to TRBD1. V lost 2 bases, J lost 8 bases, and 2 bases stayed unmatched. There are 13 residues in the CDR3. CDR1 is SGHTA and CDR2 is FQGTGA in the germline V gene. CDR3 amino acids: CASSLGQGDGYTF. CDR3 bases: TGTGCCAGCAGCTTAGGACAGGGGGACGGCTACACCTTC.

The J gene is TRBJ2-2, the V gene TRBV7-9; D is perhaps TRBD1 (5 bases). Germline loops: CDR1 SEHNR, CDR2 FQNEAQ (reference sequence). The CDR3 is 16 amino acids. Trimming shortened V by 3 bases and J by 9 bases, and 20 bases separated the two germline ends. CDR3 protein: CASSLLSGIADRELFF. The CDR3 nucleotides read TGTGCCAGCAGCTTGTTATCAGGGATAGCAGACCGGGAGCTGTTTTTT.

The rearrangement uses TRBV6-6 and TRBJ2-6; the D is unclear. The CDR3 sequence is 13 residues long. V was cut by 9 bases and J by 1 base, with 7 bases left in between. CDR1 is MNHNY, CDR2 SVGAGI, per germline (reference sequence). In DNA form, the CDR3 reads TGTGCCAGTGCCCAGTCTGGGGCCAACGTCCTGACTTTC. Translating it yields CASAQSGANVLTF.

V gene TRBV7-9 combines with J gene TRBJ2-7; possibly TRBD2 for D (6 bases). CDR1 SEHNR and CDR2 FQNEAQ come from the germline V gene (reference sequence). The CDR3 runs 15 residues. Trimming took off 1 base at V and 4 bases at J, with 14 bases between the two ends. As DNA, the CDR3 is TGTGCCAGCAGCTTAGAGCCGGGACTCCAATACGAGCAGTACTTC. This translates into CASSLEPGLQYEQYF.

CDR3 sequence reads: CASSRGLVGGPNGTDTQYF. CDR3 DNA: TGTGCCAGCAGCCGAGGACTAGTGGGGGGGCCTAACGGCACAGATACGCAGTATTTT. V gene TRBV7-8 combines with J gene TRBJ2-3; a possible D gene is TRBD2 (7 bases). The germline V gene encodes CDR1 SGHVS and CDR2 FQNEAQ. Trimming took 5 bases from V and 1 from J, leaving 25 bases between them. The CDR3 spans 19 residues.

The CDR3 sequence: CASSLQGRNEQYF. The CDR3 DNA follows: TGTGCCAGCAGCCTACAGGGGAGAAATGAGCAGTACTTC. The chain combines TRBV5-4 with TRBJ2-7; TRBD1 matches at 7 bases. CDR3 length equals 13 residues. CDR1 is SGHNT and CDR2 is YYREEE in the germline V gene (reference sequence). V lost 4 bases and J lost 7; bases outside the gene matches: 8.

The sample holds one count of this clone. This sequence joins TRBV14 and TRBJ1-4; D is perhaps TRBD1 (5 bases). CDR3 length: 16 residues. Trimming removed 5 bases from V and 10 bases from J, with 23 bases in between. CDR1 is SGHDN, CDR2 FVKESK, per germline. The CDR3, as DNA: TGTGCCAGCAGCTATGAGAAACGGGGGGAAGAAGGAAAACTGTTTTTT. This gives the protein CASSYEKRGEEGKLFF.

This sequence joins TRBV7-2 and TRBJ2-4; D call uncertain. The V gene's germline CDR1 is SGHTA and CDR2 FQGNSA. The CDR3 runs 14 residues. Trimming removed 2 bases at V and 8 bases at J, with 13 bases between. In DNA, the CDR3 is TGTGCCAGCAGCTTAATTGGTCCGGCGGACATTCAGTACTTC. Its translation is CASSLIGPADIQYF.

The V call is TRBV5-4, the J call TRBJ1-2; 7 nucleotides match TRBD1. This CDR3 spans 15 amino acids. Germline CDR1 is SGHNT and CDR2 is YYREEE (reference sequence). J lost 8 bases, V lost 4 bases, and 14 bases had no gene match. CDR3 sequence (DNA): TGTGCCAGCAGCCCATTCCAAGGGGGCCAGGTCGGCTACACCTTC. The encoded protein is CASSPFQGGQVGYTF.